What follows is one T cell receptor beta chain and its context. This sample was included in a study of blood T cell repertoires in COVID-19. Study summary: Acute-phase and convalescent COVID-19 samples originated in the United States, Italy and Spain. In each case, the material was cDNA or gDNA derived from T cells, B-cell-depleted T cells, or PBMCs.

In the source study's methods: Amplifying reference gene primers gave estimates of nucleated cell counts. TCRdb's table, derived via immunoSEQ multiplex PCR, lists solely in-frame clones and lacks some. V and J calls and clone size are as listed in that table; D and trimming were resolved from the DNA. The sample holds tens of thousands of clones, roughly 87% seen once. This CDR3 spans 12 amino acids. In germline, CDR1 is MNHEY, CDR2 SVGEGT. The V end lost 1 base, the J end lost 9 bases, and 9 bases lay between the germline ends. The sample comprised peripheral blood. V gene TRBV6-2 or TRBV6-3 combines with J gene TRBJ1-2, with D perhaps matching TRBD1 (6 bases). This clonotype was sampled from a man in his fifties with active COVID-19. In DNA, the CDR3 is TGTGCCAGCAGTTACTATAGGGGGAGCTACACCTTC. Translated: CASSYYRGSYTF.